The clone carrying this TCR beta chain is termed medium-sized (0.01 to 0.1%). This record belongs to a study of early T cells in non-severe SARS-CoV-2 infection. TCRdb recomputed calls from the 5' RACE reads with MiXCR, one row per CDR3 protein. The sample has nearly 45,000 distinct CDR3 sequences; around 10% are singletons. The ends were cut back, 2 bases at V and 1 base at J, with 6 bases in the middle. The CDR3 totals 14 residues. The receptor's source is an adult who was a healthcare worker with PCR-confirmed SARS-CoV-2 infection or an uninfected control (not recorded which). The sequenced sample was whole blood. V is TRBV12-3 or TRBV12-4 and J is TRBJ1-5; D gene uncertain. The DNA for the CDR3 is TGTGCCAGCAGTTTAAGCCAGAGCAATCAGCCCCAGCATTTT. This gives the protein CASSLSQSNQPQHF.